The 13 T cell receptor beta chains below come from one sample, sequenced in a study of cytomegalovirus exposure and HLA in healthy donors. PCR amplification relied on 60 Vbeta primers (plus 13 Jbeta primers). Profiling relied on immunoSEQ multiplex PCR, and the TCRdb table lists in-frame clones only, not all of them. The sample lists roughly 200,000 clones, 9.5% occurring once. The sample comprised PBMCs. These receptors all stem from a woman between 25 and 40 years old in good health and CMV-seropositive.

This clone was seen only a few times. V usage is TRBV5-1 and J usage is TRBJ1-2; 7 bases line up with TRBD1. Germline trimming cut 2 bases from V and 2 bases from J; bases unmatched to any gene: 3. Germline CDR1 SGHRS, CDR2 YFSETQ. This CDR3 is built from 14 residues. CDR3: CASSLARGNYGYTF. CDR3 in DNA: TGCGCCAGCAGCTTAGCCAGGGGGAACTATGGCTACACCTTC.

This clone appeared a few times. CDR3 loop: CASSFGGTGVNEQYF. DNA of the CDR3: TGTGCCAGCAGTTTCGGCGGGACAGGGGTGAACGAGCAGTACTTC. The J gene is TRBJ2-7, the V gene TRBV27, with 10 nucleotides matching TRBD1. This CDR3 is 15 amino acids long. Germline CDR1 is MNHEY and CDR2 is SMNVEV (reference sequence). V was clipped by 3 bases and J by 5 bases; unmatched bases: 7.

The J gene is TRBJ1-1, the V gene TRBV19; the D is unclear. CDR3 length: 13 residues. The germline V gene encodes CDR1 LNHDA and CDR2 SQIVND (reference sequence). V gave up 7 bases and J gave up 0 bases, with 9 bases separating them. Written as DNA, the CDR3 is TGTGCCAGTATCAACAGATTGAACACTGAAGCTTTCTTT. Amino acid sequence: CASINRLNTEAFF.

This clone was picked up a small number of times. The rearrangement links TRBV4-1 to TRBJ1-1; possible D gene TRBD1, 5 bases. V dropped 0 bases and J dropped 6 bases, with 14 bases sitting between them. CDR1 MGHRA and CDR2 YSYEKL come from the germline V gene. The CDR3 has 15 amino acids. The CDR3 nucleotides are TGCGCCAGCAGCCAAGATTTAAGGGGCAGGGCTGAAGCTTTCTTT. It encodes CASSQDLRGRAEAFF.

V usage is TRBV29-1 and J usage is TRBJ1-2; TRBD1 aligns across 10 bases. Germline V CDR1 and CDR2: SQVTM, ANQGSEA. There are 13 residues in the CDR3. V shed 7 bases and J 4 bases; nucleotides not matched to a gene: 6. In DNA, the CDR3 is TGCAGCGCCAAGGGACAGGGGACCTATGGCTACACCTTC. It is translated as CSAKGQGTYGYTF.

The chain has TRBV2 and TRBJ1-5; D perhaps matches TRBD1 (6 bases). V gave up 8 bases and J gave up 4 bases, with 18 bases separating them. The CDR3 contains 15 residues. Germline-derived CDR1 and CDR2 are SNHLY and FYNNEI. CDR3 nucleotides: TGTGCCAGCGCGGCTGGGGGGGCCAAAAATCAGCCCCAGCATTTT. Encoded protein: CASAAGGAKNQPQHF.

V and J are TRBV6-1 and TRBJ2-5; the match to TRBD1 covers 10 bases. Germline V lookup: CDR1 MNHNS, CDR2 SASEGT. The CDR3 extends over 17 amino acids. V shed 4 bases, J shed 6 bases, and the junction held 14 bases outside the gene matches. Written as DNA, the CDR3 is TGTGCCAGCAGTGGAGCAGCCCCGGGACAGGGGTTAAAGACCCAGTACTTC. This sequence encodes CASSGAAPGQGLKTQYF.

The CDR3 coding sequence is TGTGCCAGCAGCGTAGGCCTAGCGGGAGGGCCGGGCGAGCAGTTCTTC. Translated, it gives CASSVGLAGGPGEQFF. V and J are TRBV9 and TRBJ2-1; 12 bases agree with TRBD2. The CDR3 has 16 residues. The V segment lost 0 bases and the J segment 10 bases; nucleotides outside the gene matches: 8. Looked up from germline, CDR1 is SGDLS and CDR2 is YYNGEE.

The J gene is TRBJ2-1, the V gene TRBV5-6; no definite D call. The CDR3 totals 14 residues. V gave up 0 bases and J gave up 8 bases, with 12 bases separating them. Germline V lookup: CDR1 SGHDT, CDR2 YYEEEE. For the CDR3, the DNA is TGTGCCAGCAGCTTGGGTCCGCCCGAGGATGAGCAGTTCTTC. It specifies CASSLGPPEDEQFF.

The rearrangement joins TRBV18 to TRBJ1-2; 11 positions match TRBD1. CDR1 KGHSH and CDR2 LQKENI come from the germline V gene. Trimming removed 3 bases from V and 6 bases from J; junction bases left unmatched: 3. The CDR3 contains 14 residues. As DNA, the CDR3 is TGTGCCAGCTCACCCAGGACAGGGGGCGATGGCTACACCTTC. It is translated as CASSPRTGGDGYTF. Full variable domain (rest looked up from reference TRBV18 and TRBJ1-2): NAGVMQNPRHLVRRRGQEARLRCSPMKGHSHVYWYRQLPEEGLKFMVYLQKENIIDESGMPKERFSAEFPKEGPSILRIQQVVRGDSAAYFCASSPRTGGDGYTFGSGTRLTVV.

CDR3 region: CASSFVVSQGNTGELFF. The CDR3 nucleotides are TGTGCCAGCAGCTTCGTGGTTAGCCAGGGGAACACCGGGGAGCTGTTTTTT. This chain uses TRBV5-6 with TRBJ2-2, with D possibly being TRBD1 (5 bases). V was cut by 2 bases and J by 1 base, with 15 bases left in between. The germline V gene has CDR1 SGHDT and CDR2 YYEEEE. The CDR3 has 17 residues.

CDR3 amino acids: CASSQGKSSGSLRDEQYF. The CDR3 nucleotides read TGCGCCAGCAGCCAAGGAAAATCTAGCGGGAGCCTCCGCGACGAGCAGTACTTC. This chain uses TRBV4-1 with TRBJ2-7; 10 bases match TRBD2. This CDR3 contains 18 residues. Per the germline V gene, CDR1 is MGHRA and CDR2 is YSYEKL. Unmatched junction bases numbered 14, after V lost 1 base and J lost 5 bases.

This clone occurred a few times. CDR3: CASSLFWGRARGTGELFF. The CDR3 DNA reads TGTGCCAGCAGCTTATTTTGGGGGAGGGCCCGGGGCACCGGGGAGCTGTTTTTT. The chain is built from TRBV7-8 and TRBJ2-2; 7 positions match TRBD2. With V trimmed by 2 bases and J by 4 bases, 13 bases remained unmatched. The germline V gene encodes CDR1 SGHVS and CDR2 FQNEAQ. The CDR3 extends over 18 amino acids.